These 15 T cell receptor beta chains share one sample of origin, sequenced in a study of T-cell memory formation after mild COVID-19. TCRdb itself ran the 5' RACE reads through MiXCR, one entry per CDR3 protein. Of about 90,000 distinct CDR3 sequences in the sample, about 13% were seen once. Sequenced sample: PBMCs or a T cell subset sorted from them (not recorded which). The receptors were gathered from an adult woman who had mild COVID-19 (a few samples of this study predate the infection). Cell type and time point are not known.

This clonotype appeared a few times. The chain is built from TRBV4-1 and TRBJ2-7; 8 bases fit TRBD2. The CDR3 consists of 15 residues. Germline CDR1 and CDR2: MGHRA and YSYEKL. The ends lost 5 bases at V and 3 bases at J; junction bases unmatched: 9. The CDR3 region is CASSIRGSGNYEQYF. The DNA for the CDR3 is TGCGCCAGCAGCATTCGGGGTAGCGGGAACTACGAGCAGTACTTC.

J is TRBJ2-7 and V is TRBV20-1; the D gene is possibly TRBD2 (6 bases). The CDR3 consists of 14 residues. Germline V gene sequence: CDR1 DFQATT, CDR2 SNEGSKA (reference sequence). The germline V and J ends were trimmed by 0 bases and 2 bases, with 11 bases remaining between them. Here the CDR3 reads CSARDQEGTYEQYF. Here the CDR3 DNA reads TGCAGTGCTAGAGATCAGGAGGGTACCTACGAGCAGTACTTC.

This clonotype was recorded many times. This chain links TRBV6-2 or TRBV6-3 with TRBJ2-1; unclear D gene. With 0 bases removed from V and 5 bases from J, the gap between germline ends came to 5 bases. The CDR3 loop spans 13 amino acids. Germline V gives CDR1 MNHEY, CDR2 SVGEGT. The CDR3 loop is CASSYSSNNEQFF. DNA of the CDR3: TGTGCCAGCAGTTACTCGTCTAACAATGAGCAGTTCTTC.

V is TRBV7-9 and J is TRBJ2-7, with D possibly matching TRBD1 (6 bases). Germline CDR1 reads SEHNR; CDR2 reads FQNEAQ (reference sequence). V gave up 0 bases and J gave up 9 bases, with 15 bases separating them. This CDR3 contains 14 residues. The CDR3 is CASSLASWDIRQYF. As DNA, the CDR3 is TGTGCCAGCAGCTTAGCTTCTTGGGACATTCGGCAGTACTTC.

This clonotype came up a few times. The chain uses TRBV6-2 or TRBV6-3 and TRBJ2-7; perhaps TRBD2 as D (6 bases). Deletions cut 4 bases from V and 4 bases from J, with 14 bases between. This CDR3 region has 14 residues. Germline V gene data show CDR1 as MNHEY and CDR2 as SVGEGT. CDR3 bases: TGTGCCAGCAGTTTAGCGGTGGGCCTGTACGAGCAGTACTTC. It specifies CASSLAVGLYEQYF.

This clonotype appeared a few times. V and J are TRBV11-3 and TRBJ2-1; 9 bases match TRBD2. This CDR3 comprises 16 residues. Germline assignment: CDR1 SGHNT and CDR2 YENEEA. After removal of 5 bases from V and 2 bases from J, the junction contained 7 bases not matched to a gene. CDR3 DNA sequence: TGTGCCAGCAGCGCCCGACTAGCGGTGACCTACAATGAGCAGTTCTTC. It yields the protein CASSARLAVTYNEQFF. The complete variable domain, with remaining parts taken from reference TRBV11-3 and TRBJ2-1, reads EAGVVQSPRYKIIEKKQPVAFWCNPISGHNTLYWYLQNLGQGPELLIRYENEEAVDDSQLPKDRFSAERLKGVDSTLKIQPAELGDSAVYLCASSARLAVTYNEQFFGPGTRLTVL.

The chain links TRBV6-5 to TRBJ1-1; D is unclear. Trimming took off 2 bases at V and 7 bases at J, with 11 bases between the two ends. Germline lookup yields CDR1 MNHEY and CDR2 SVGAGI. CDR3 length: 13 amino acids. The CDR3 is CASSYLLVGEAFF. In DNA, the CDR3 is TGTGCCAGCAGTTACCTACTGGTGGGTGAAGCTTTCTTT.

The V gene is TRBV29-1, the J gene TRBJ1-2; 8 nucleotides match TRBD1. There are 13 residues in the CDR3. Per the germline V gene, CDR1 is SQVTM and CDR2 is ANQGSEA. Trimming took 8 bases from V and 7 from J; bases not matched to a gene: 12. Written as DNA, the CDR3 is TGCAGCACCGATGACAGGGGCTTAGGTGGCTACACCTTC. Translated, it gives CSTDDRGLGGYTF.

In DNA form, the CDR3 reads TGCAGTGCTAGTGGGGGTGATATATATGGCTACACCTTC. It is translated as CSASGGDIYGYTF. The genes are TRBV20-1 and TRBJ1-2; weak D call: TRBD1 (5 bases). CDR3 size: 13 residues. Trimming cost V 3 bases and J 5 bases, with 13 bases left between them. Per germline, CDR1 DFQATT and CDR2 SNEGSKA (reference sequence).

This chain links TRBV19 with TRBJ2-7; 9 bases are shared with TRBD2. The CDR3 spans 15 residues. The germline V gene encodes CDR1 LNHDA and CDR2 SQIVND (reference sequence). V lost 5 bases to trimming and J lost 5 bases; unmatched junction nucleotides: 10. This CDR3 is CASSFRTSALDEQYF. CDR3 DNA sequence: TGTGCCAGTAGTTTCCGGACTAGCGCATTGGACGAGCAGTACTTC.

This clonotype was picked up many times. This sequence joins TRBV29-1 and TRBJ2-5; possibly TRBD1 or TRBD2 for D (5 bases each). Deletions cut 4 bases from V and 1 base from J, with 16 bases between. This CDR3 spans 15 amino acids. CDR1 is SQVTM, CDR2 ANQGSEA, per germline. The CDR3 is CSVAGTLVSQETQYF. DNA for the CDR3: TGCAGCGTTGCGGGGACCCTGGTATCCCAAGAGACCCAGTACTTC.

The chain combines TRBV5-5 with TRBJ1-1; no firm D call. Between the trimmed V and J ends, which lost 2 bases and 0 bases, there was a span of 8 bases. CDR1 is SGHKS and CDR2 is YYEKEE in the germline V gene (reference sequence). The CDR3 runs 14 residues. Written as DNA, the CDR3 is TGTGCCAGCAGCTTTTGGGGTTTGAACACTGAAGCTTTCTTT. It translates to CASSFWGLNTEAFF.

V gene TRBV12-3 or TRBV12-4 combines with J gene TRBJ2-7; 7 nucleotides agree with TRBD1. The CDR3 is made up of 15 amino acids. V lost 5 bases and J lost 2; bases outside the gene matches: 9. The CDR3 sequence: CASSPTDRSPYEQYF. The CDR3 coding sequence is TGTGCCAGCAGTCCCACGGACAGGTCCCCCTACGAGCAGTACTTC.

The chain has TRBV7-9 and TRBJ2-7; D possibly corresponds to TRBD1 (6 bases). Trimming pared 5 bases from V and 0 bases from J, leaving 17 bases between. Germline-derived CDR1 and CDR2 are SEHNR and FQNEAQ (reference sequence). This CDR3 is 16 amino acids long. The CDR3 nucleotides read TGTGCCAGCAGCGACGGACCCAGGGGACCCTCCTACGAGCAGTACTTC. It specifies CASSDGPRGPSYEQYF.

This clonotype has only a few counts. This chain uses TRBV19 with TRBJ2-7; TRBD1 agrees at 9 bases. The germline gives CDR1 LNHDA, CDR2 SQIVND (reference sequence). This CDR3 has 16 residues. With 0 bases clipped from V and 4 bases from J, the junction kept 7 bases outside the gene matches. The CDR3 reads CASSIDPGTGRYEQYF. The CDR3 DNA reads TGTGCCAGTAGTATAGATCCCGGGACAGGGAGATACGAGCAGTACTTC.